The 23 T cell receptor beta chains below all came from one sample that was sequenced in a study of early T cells in non-severe SARS-CoV-2 infection. TCRdb re-analysed the 5' RACE reads in MiXCR, keeping a single row per CDR3 protein. The top ten clones hold about 8.6% of a sample with about 66,000 distinct CDR3 sequences, around 13% of them seen once. Sequenced: whole blood. Receptors originate from an adult who was a healthcare worker with PCR-confirmed SARS-CoV-2 infection or an uninfected control (not recorded which).

The chain uses TRBV7-2 and TRBJ2-6, with 8 bases matching TRBD1. CDR1 SGHTA and CDR2 FQGNSA come from the germline V gene. V gave up 5 bases and J gave up 2 bases; unmatched junction bases: 2. The CDR3 spans 15 residues. In nucleotides, the CDR3 is TGTGCCAGCAGCCGGACAGGGCCTGGGGCCAACGTCCTGACTTTC. Protein sequence: CASSRTGPGANVLTF.

Points on this clonotype: At one of its ends the junction is not consistent with the germline gene, which may arise from a read error. This CDR3 reads CVSSLGQGANEQFF. CDR3 DNA sequence: TGTGTCAGCAGCTTAGGACAGGGGGCGAATGAGCAGTTCTTC. The rearrangement uses TRBV7-2 and TRBJ2-1; 11 bases agree with TRBD1. The CDR3 totals 14 residues. Germline V gives CDR1 SGHTA, CDR2 FQGNSA.

The chain carries TRBV25-1 and TRBJ2-7; 12 nucleotides align to TRBD2. CDR1 is MGHDK, CDR2 SYGVNS, per germline. The trim removed 6 bases at V and 6 bases at J, leaving 3 bases unmatched. The CDR3 spans 13 residues. CDR3 nucleotide sequence: TGTGCCAGCAGGACTAGCGGGAGTGGCGAGCAGTACTTC. Translation: CASRTSGSGEQYF.

This clonotype was counted a few times. This sequence joins TRBV12-5 and TRBJ2-2; tentative D call: TRBD2 (5 bases). CDR1 is LGHNT and CDR2 is FRNRAP in the germline V gene. Trimming stripped 4 bases from V and 3 bases from J, with 21 bases between. The CDR3 consists of 18 residues. This chain's CDR3 is CASGYTLEDVRDTGELFF. The CDR3, as DNA: TGTGCTAGTGGTTATACCCTGGAGGATGTGAGGGACACCGGGGAGCTGTTTTTT.

In its sample, this clonotype was seen a few times. V and J are TRBV11-2 and TRBJ1-1, with D uncertain. The V end lost 3 bases, the J end lost 3 bases, and 20 bases lay between the germline ends. The CDR3 has 17 residues. Per germline, CDR1 SGHAT and CDR2 FQNNGV. CDR3 bases: TGTGCCAGCAGCTTTCGAGGGCCGCCAACGGGGTACACTGAAGCTTTCTTT. It codes for CASSFRGPPTGYTEAFF.

This rearrangement joins TRBV7-8 to TRBJ2-1; 10 bases agree with TRBD2. The CDR3 is made up of 17 amino acids. CDR1 is SGHVS, CDR2 FQNEAQ, per germline. Germline trimming cut 5 bases from V and 2 bases from J; bases unmatched to any gene: 9. The CDR3 region is CASSGRRLAGAYNEQFF. DNA for the CDR3: TGTGCCAGCAGCGGCAGACGACTAGCGGGTGCCTACAATGAGCAGTTCTTC.

V gene TRBV6-6 combines with J gene TRBJ2-5; possible D gene TRBD2, 5 bases. This CDR3 has 15 residues. Germline V lookup: CDR1 MNHNY, CDR2 SVGAGI (reference sequence). V was cut by 6 bases and J by 2 bases, with 16 bases left in between. CDR3 in amino acids: CASSPLAGRQETQYF. The CDR3 DNA sequence: TGTGCCAGCAGCCCCCTTGCGGGCAGGCAAGAGACCCAGTACTTC.

At least ten counts were recorded for this clonotype. CDR3 sequence (DNA): TGTGCCAGCAGTCCTCAACTCTCTGGAAACACCATATATTTT. It codes for CASSPQLSGNTIYF. The chain links TRBV28 to TRBJ1-3, with D hard to call. This CDR3 has 14 amino acids. Germline V gene data show CDR1 as MDHEN and CDR2 as SYDVKM. Between the trimmed V and J ends, which lost 5 bases and 0 bases, there was a span of 8 bases.

The CDR3 reads CASSAYRAGNTIYF. The CDR3 DNA sequence: TGTGCCAGCAGCGCGTACAGGGCTGGAAACACCATATATTTT. The J gene is TRBJ1-3, the V gene TRBV9, with D possibly being TRBD1 (6 bases). V lost 3 bases and J lost 2, with 9 bases in between. Germline CDR1 is SGDLS and CDR2 is YYNGEE. The CDR3 covers 14 residues.

V is TRBV5-4 and J is TRBJ2-3; TRBD2 is a possible D gene (5 bases). There are 13 residues in the CDR3. Germline V CDR1 and CDR2: SGHNT, YYREEE (reference sequence). Trimming removed 5 bases at V and 1 base at J, with 8 bases between. The CDR3 DNA is TGTGCCAGCAGGAGGGCTCGCACAGATACGCAGTATTTT. Translated: CASRRARTDTQYF.

This clonotype was recorded many times. The rearrangement uses TRBV2 and TRBJ2-7; D might be TRBD1 (6 bases). The V gene's germline CDR1 is SNHLY and CDR2 FYNNEI. Trimming removed 5 bases at V and 6 bases at J, with 14 bases between. This CDR3 region has 13 residues. DNA of the CDR3: TGTGCCAGCAGTACGACAGGTTATGGCGAGCAGTACTTC. Protein product: CASSTTGYGEQYF.

The chain couples TRBV19 to TRBJ2-7, with 7 positions matching TRBD1. This CDR3 spans 14 amino acids. Germline assignment: CDR1 LNHDA and CDR2 SQIVND (reference sequence). Germline trimming cut 5 bases from V and 4 bases from J; bases unmatched to any gene: 8. CDR3 region: CASSGPGQNYEQYF. The CDR3 nucleotides read TGTGCCAGTAGTGGACCGGGACAGAATTACGAGCAGTACTTC.

Only one count was recorded for this clonotype. CDR3 protein: CGTDREGGHHTDTQYF. The CDR3 DNA reads TGTGGGACCGACAGGGAGGGGGGGCACCACACAGATACGCAGTATTTT. The chain is built from TRBV28 and TRBJ2-3, with D tentatively TRBD1 or TRBD2 (7 bases each). Germline values: CDR1 MDHEN, CDR2 SYDVKM. This CDR3 spans 16 amino acids.

This clonotype was counted at least ten times. The chain links TRBV6-5 to TRBJ1-1; 7 bases are shared with TRBD1. CDR1 is MNHEY, CDR2 SVGAGI, per germline. The CDR3 runs to 14 residues. V trimming: 4 bases; J trimming: 8 bases; junction bases outside the gene matches: 10. CDR3 in DNA: TGTGCCAGCAGTTCGCGACAGGGATGGACCGAAGCTTTCTTT. It encodes CASSSRQGWTEAFF.

This clonotype was counted many times. This chain links TRBV27 with TRBJ1-5, with 8 nucleotides matching TRBD1. V trimming: 6 bases; J trimming: 5 bases; junction bases outside the gene matches: 6. This CDR3 has 14 amino acids. Germline V gene lookup returns CDR1 MNHEY and CDR2 SMNVEV (reference sequence). CDR3 sequence (DNA): TGTGCCAGCAGCCCGACAGGGGTAGATCAGCCCCAGCATTTT. Its translation: CASSPTGVDQPQHF.

This clonotype was detected ten times or more. In DNA, the CDR3 is TGTGCCAGCAGCTCAGATGGAGGGGAAAGATCCTACGAGCAGTACTTC. Translation gives CASSSDGGERSYEQYF. The chain combines TRBV28 with TRBJ2-7, with D maybe TRBD2 (6 bases). Trimming took off 6 bases at V and 1 base at J, with 19 bases between the two ends. The length of the CDR3 is 16 residues. Germline V gene data show CDR1 as MDHEN and CDR2 as SYDVKM.

This clonotype was found a few times. The chain recombines TRBV19 with TRBJ2-1, with D maybe TRBD1 (6 bases). This CDR3 is 14 amino acids long. The V end was cut by 6 bases, the J end by 3 bases, with 12 bases between. CDR1 is LNHDA, CDR2 SQIVND, per germline (reference sequence). DNA for the CDR3: TGTGCCAGTAGCCAGGGGCGGGTCTACAATGAGCAGTTCTTC. Amino acids: CASSQGRVYNEQFF. The full variable domain, with the rest looked up from reference TRBV19 and TRBJ2-1, is DGGITQSPKYLFRKEGQNVTLSCEQNLNHDAMYWYRQDPGQGLRLIYYSQIVNDFQKGDIAEGYSVSREKKESFPLTVTSAQKNPTAFYLCASSQGRVYNEQFFGPGTRLTVL.

This clonotype has just a few counts. V and J are TRBV5-1 and TRBJ2-6; D is uncertain. V gave up 4 bases and J gave up 3 bases, with 14 bases separating them. The CDR3 has 16 amino acids. Germline CDR1 reads SGHRS; CDR2 reads YFSETQ. The CDR3 DNA reads as TGCGCCAGCAGCCCCGGAAGGATCGATGGGGCCAACGTCCTGACTTTC. It encodes CASSPGRIDGANVLTF.

The chain joins TRBV28 to TRBJ2-4; D gene ambiguous. Trimming removed 2 bases from V and 0 bases from J, with 14 bases in between. This CDR3 is built from 17 residues. CDR1 MDHEN and CDR2 SYDVKM come from the germline V gene. The chain's CDR3 is CASSLMFPLGAKNIQYF. CDR3 sequence (DNA): TGTGCCAGCAGTTTAATGTTCCCCCTTGGAGCCAAAAACATTCAGTACTTC.

Ten or more counts support this clonotype. This sequence joins TRBV28 and TRBJ2-1, with TRBD2 matching 9 bases. The V gene end was trimmed by 6 bases and the J gene end by 4 bases; junction bases not matched to a gene: 7. CDR1 is MDHEN and CDR2 is SYDVKM in the germline V gene. This CDR3 is 15 amino acids long. The CDR3 DNA is TGTGCCAGCAGGGTGCTAGCGGGGTCTTACAATGAGCAGTTCTTC. Amino acids: CASRVLAGSYNEQFF.

This sequence joins TRBV6-2 or TRBV6-3 and TRBJ2-3; 10 nucleotides line up with TRBD2. There are 16 residues in the CDR3. Germline trimming cut 6 bases from V and 2 bases from J; bases unmatched to any gene: 8. Looked up from germline, CDR1 is MNHEY and CDR2 is SVGEGT. This CDR3 is CASSPRLAGHTDTQYF. DNA for the CDR3: TGTGCCAGCAGCCCACGACTAGCGGGCCACACAGATACGCAGTATTTT.

This clonotype was seen at least ten times. The chain has TRBV28 and TRBJ2-3, with TRBD2 matching over 9 bases. Unmatched junction bases numbered 2, after V lost 1 base and J lost 3 bases. The CDR3 is made up of 15 amino acids. The germline V gene has CDR1 MDHEN and CDR2 SYDVKM. This CDR3 reads CASSLSSGRTDTQYF. Here the CDR3 DNA reads TGTGCCAGCAGTTTATCCAGCGGGAGGACAGATACGCAGTATTTT.

This clonotype showed up many times. V and J are TRBV7-9 and TRBJ1-5; D uncertain. CDR3 length equals 13 residues. Germline V gene data show CDR1 as SEHNR and CDR2 as FQNEAQ (reference sequence). Trimming took 5 bases from V and 7 from J, leaving 12 bases between them. The CDR3 reads CASSREGRQPQHF. The CDR3 coding sequence is TGTGCCAGCAGCCGCGAAGGGAGACAGCCCCAGCATTTT.